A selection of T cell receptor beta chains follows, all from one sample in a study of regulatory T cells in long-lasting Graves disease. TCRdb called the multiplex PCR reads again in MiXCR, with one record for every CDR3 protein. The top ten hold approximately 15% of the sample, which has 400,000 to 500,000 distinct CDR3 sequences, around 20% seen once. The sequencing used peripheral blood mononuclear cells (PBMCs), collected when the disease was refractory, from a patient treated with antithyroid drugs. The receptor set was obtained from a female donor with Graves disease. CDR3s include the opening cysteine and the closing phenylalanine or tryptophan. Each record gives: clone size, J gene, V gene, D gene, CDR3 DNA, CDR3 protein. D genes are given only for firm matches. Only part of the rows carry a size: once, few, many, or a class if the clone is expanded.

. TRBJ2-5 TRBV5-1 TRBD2 TGCGCCAGCAGGGAACTAGCGGAGCAAGAGACCCAGTACTTC CASRELAEQETQYF
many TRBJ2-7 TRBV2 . TGTGCCAGCAAAGGGGGGTCTTCCACCTACGAGCAGTACTTC CASKGGSSTYEQYF
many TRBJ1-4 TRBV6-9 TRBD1 TGTGCCAGCAGTTCGGGACAGGGGGAACCAAAACTGTTTTTT CASSSGQGEPKLFF
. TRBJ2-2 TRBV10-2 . TGCGCCAGCAGACCAGCGGCCGGGGAGCTGTTTTTT CASRPAAGELFF
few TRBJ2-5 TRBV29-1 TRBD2 TGCAGCGTTCTCGAAGCGGGGGGATGGGAGACCCAGTACTTC CSVLEAGGWETQYF
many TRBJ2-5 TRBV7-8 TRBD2 TGTGCCAGCAGCTTAGCCTCGCTAGCGGGCCCTGGGGAGACCCAGTACTTC CASSLASLAGPGETQYF
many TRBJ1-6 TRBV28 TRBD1 TGTGCCAGCAATGGGGACAGATATAATTCACCCCTCCACTTT CASNGDRYNSPLHF
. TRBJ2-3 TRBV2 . TGTGCCAGCATAGATACGCATCGCAAGTATTTT CASIDTHRKYF
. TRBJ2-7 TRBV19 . TGTGCCGCCAAGTTGGCCTACGAGCAGTACTTC CAAKLAYEQYF
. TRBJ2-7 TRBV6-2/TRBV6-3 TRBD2 TGTGCCAGCAGTTACCGTGGACTAGCGGGAACCTCCTACGAGCAGTACTTC CASSYRGLAGTSYEQYF
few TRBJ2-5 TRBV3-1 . TGTGCCAGCAGCCAAGCCGGGACTCTCCAAGAGACCCAGTACTTC CASSQAGTLQETQYF
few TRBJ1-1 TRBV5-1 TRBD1 TGCGCCAGCAGCCAGGACGGGGACAGGTCGGTCTTGGCTTTCTTT CASSQDGDRSVLAFF
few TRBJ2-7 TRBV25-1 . TGTGCCAGCGGCCCAAGCTACGAGCAGTACTTC CASGPSYEQYF
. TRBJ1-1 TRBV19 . TGTGCCAGTAACAGGGACGTGCTCATGAACACTGAAGCTTTCTTT CASNRDVLMNTEAFF
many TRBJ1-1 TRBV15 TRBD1 TGTGCCACCAGCCACCGACAGGGAGTGGTGAACACTGAAGCTTTCTTT CATSHRQGVVNTEAFF
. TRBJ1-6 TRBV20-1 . TGCAGTGCTAGAGATCTTAAGTCTCCGGGGGCCTATAATTCACCCCTCCACTTT CSARDLKSPGAYNSPLHF
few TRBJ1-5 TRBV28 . TGTGCCAGTCACACAGGGACCAATCAGCCCCAGCATTTT CASHTGTNQPQHF
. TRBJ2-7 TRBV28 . TGTGCCAGCAGTTTCGCGGGCAGGGACTACGAGCAGTACTTC CASSFAGRDYEQYF
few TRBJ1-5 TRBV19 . TGTGCCAGTAGTATTATACAGCCCAATAGCAATCAGCCCCAGCATTTT CASSIIQPNSNQPQHF
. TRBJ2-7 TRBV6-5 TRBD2 TGTGCCAGCAGTTACCCTAGCGGGAATTCCTACGAGCAGTACTTC CASSYPSGNSYEQYF
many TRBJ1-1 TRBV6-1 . TGTGCCAGCAAAGTCCGGACAGAGAACACTGAAGCTTTCTTT CASKVRTENTEAFF
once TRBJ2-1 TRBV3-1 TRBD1 TGTGCCAGCAGCCCGGGACAGGGTGATAATGAGCAGTTCTTC CASSPGQGDNEQFF
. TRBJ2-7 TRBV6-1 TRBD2 TGTGCCAGCAGCATAGGGAAACTAGCGGGAACGTACGAGCAGTACTTC CASSIGKLAGTYEQYF
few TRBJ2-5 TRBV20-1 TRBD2 TGCAGTGCTAGAGATCTCCTAGCGGGAGGGGGGGAGACCCAGTACTTC CSARDLLAGGGETQYF
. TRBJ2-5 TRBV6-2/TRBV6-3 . TGTGCCAGCAGGCGAGGGGACGGCGGATTCCAAGAGACCCAGTACTTC CASRRGDGGFQETQYF
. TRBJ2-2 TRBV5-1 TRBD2 TGCGCCAGCAGCTCAGGCCGACTAGCGGGAGAGTGGGAGCTGTTTTTT CASSSGRLAGEWELFF
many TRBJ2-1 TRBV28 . TGTGCCAGCAGGCCCCGTGGAATTAACTACAATGAGCAGTTCTTC CASRPRGINYNEQFF
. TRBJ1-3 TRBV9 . TGTGCCAGCAGCGATGTACCACGGGGGGGTCCCTCTGGAAACACCATATATTTT CASSDVPRGGPSGNTIYF
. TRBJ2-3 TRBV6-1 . TGTGCCAGCAGCCTCGACAGTTTCGGGGATACGCAGTATTTT CASSLDSFGDTQYF
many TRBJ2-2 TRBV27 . TGTGCCAGCAGCTGGCGGGGAAACACCGGGGAGCTGTTTTTT CASSWRGNTGELFF
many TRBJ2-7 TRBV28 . TGTGCCAGCAGTTTGAGGAATTGGGGACGGGAGCAGTACTTC CASSLRNWGREQYF
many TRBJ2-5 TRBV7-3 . TGTGCCAGCAGTTTAAACAACCAAGAGACCCAGTACTTC CASSLNNQETQYF
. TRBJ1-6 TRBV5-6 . TGTGCCAGCAGCTTCCCCGACTCTGGGTCACCCCTCCACTTT CASSFPDSGSPLHF
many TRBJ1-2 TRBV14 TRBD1 TGTGCCAGCAGCCAGGAAGTGGGACAGGAAACTGGCTACACCTTC CASSQEVGQETGYTF
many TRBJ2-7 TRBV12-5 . TGTGCTAGTGGAGACGGCCCCTACGAGCAGTACTTC CASGDGPYEQYF
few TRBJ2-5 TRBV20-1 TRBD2 TGCAGTGCTACCCGACCCGGACTAGCGAGAGAGACCCAGTACTTC CSATRPGLARETQYF
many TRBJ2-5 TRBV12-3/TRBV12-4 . TGTGCCAGCAGTTCCGGACCTCAGACCCAGTACTTC CASSSGPQTQYF
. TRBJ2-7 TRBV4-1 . TGCGCCAGCAGCCGAGATGAGGTATCCTACGAGCAGTACTTC CASSRDEVSYEQYF
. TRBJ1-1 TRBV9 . TGTGCCAGCAGCGCAAGCGCAGGCGCTTTAGATGAAGCTTTCTTT CASSASAGALDEAFF
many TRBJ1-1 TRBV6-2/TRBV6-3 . TGTGCCAGCAGTTACTGGAGGGAAGGCGCTGAAGCTTTCTTT CASSYWREGAEAFF
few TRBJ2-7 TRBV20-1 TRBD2 TGCAGTGCTAGAGTCGGGACTAGCGGCTACGAGCAGTACTTC CSARVGTSGYEQYF
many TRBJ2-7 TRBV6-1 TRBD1 TGTGCCAGCAGTAGACAGGGGGCCACCTACGAGCAGTACTTC CASSRQGATYEQYF
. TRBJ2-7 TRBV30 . TGTGCCTGGAGTGTTCAGGGCGGGAAGGGTGAGCAGTACTTC CAWSVQGGKGEQYF
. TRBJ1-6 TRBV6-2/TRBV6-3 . TGTGCCACCGCCAAACCTGGTTCACCCCTCCACTTT CATAKPGSPLHF
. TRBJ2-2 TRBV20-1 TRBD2 TGCAGTGCTAGAGATCGCAGACTAGCGGGATATACCGGGGAGCTGTTTTTT CSARDRRLAGYTGELFF
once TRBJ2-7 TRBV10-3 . TGTGCCATCAGTGCAGCTGCAGGGCTCGAGCAGTACTTC CAISAAAGLEQYF
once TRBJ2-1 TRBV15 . TGTGCCACCAGCAGTTTAGAAGGGATTGGCGGTGAGCAGTTCTTC CATSSLEGIGGEQFF
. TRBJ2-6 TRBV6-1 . TGTGCCAGCAGTGCCGCCCTATACTCTGGGGCCAACGTCCTGACTTTC CASSAALYSGANVLTF
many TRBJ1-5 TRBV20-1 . TGCAGTACAAGAGCCGCCGGGGACGGGAGCAATCAGCCCCAGCATTTT CSTRAAGDGSNQPQHF
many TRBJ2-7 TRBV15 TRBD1 TGTGCCACCAGCAGAGCGACAGGGGGGTCCTACGAGCAGTACTTC CATSRATGGSYEQYF
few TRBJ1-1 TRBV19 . TGTGCCAGTAGTATCGGGGGGCACGGCACTGAAGCTTTCTTT CASSIGGHGTEAFF
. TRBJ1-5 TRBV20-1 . TGCAGTGCTAGAGATAATATAGGGCCCAGCAATCAGCCCCAGCATTTT CSARDNIGPSNQPQHF